A selection of T cell receptor beta chains follows, all from one sample in a study of T cell responses to AZD1222 COVID-19 vaccine. Data came from immunoSEQ multiplex PCR; TCRdb stores just in-frame clones and leaves some out. The data contain 94,000 or so clones, about 89% of them singletons. This specimen was peripheral blood, taken on day 0 of AZD1222 vaccination. The source is an adult in good health. CDR3s include the opening cysteine and the closing phenylalanine or tryptophan. The D gene is left open where the match is weak. Clone size is not always given. Where it is, it says once, few, many or a class for expanded clones.

- | once | TRBJ2-7 | TRBV6-2/TRBV6-3 | CASSSYRSTGSYEQYF | TGTGCCAGCAGTTCTTACCGCTCAACAGGTTCCTACGAGCAGTACTTC
- | - | TRBJ1-4 | TRBV10-3 | CAISESLTLTGEKLFF | TGTGCCATCAGTGAGTCGTTGACCCTAACTGGGGAAAAACTGTTTTTT
- | - | TRBJ1-2 | TRBV28 | CASSLPEIYQHGYGYTF | TGTGCCAGCAGTTTACCCGAAATTTACCAACATGGCTATGGCTACACCTTC
- | few | TRBJ1-5 | TRBV7-8 | CASSRGPNQPQHF | TGTGCCAGCAGCCGAGGCCCCAATCAGCCCCAGCATTTT
- | - | TRBJ2-1 | TRBV21-1 | CASSNRGSGGGFNEQFF | TGTGCCAGCAGCAACCGGGGGTCGGGAGGGGGGTTCAATGAGCAGTTCTTC
TRBD1 | - | TRBJ1-2 | TRBV2 | CASSAGTGSLDGYTF | TGTGCCAGCAGTGCGGGGACAGGGTCTTTGGATGGCTACACCTTC
- | - | TRBJ2-3 | TRBV27 | CASSFRRPSTDTQYF | TGTGCCAGCAGTTTTCGTAGGCCCAGCACAGATACGCAGTATTTT
- | - | TRBJ2-1 | TRBV5-1 | CASSLSGAQFNEQFF | TGCGCCAGCAGTCTGTCCGGGGCCCAGTTCAATGAGCAGTTCTTC
- | - | TRBJ2-7 | TRBV5-4 | CASSFSPPYEQYF | TGTGCCAGCAGCTTCTCCCCACCCTACGAGCAGTACTTC
- | - | TRBJ1-1 | TRBV5-5 | CASSSGHTEAFF | TGTGCCAGCAGCTCGGGGCACACTGAAGCTTTCTTT
- | - | TRBJ1-3 | TRBV3-1/TRBV3-2 | CASSHGTGNTIYF | TGTGCCAGCAGCCACGGAACCGGAAACACCATATATTTT
TRBD1 | - | TRBJ2-7 | TRBV24-1 | CATSETGAYEQYF | TGTGCCACCAGTGAGACAGGGGCCTACGAGCAGTACTTC
- | - | TRBJ1-2 | TRBV5-4 | CASKTWSLGPSTSNYGYTF | TGTGCCAGCAAAACCTGGTCCCTGGGACCTTCTACTTCGAACTATGGCTACACCTTC
TRBD1 | - | TRBJ1-5 | TRBV10-2 | CAGLQGRRNQPQHF | TGCGCCGGATTACAGGGGCGACGCAATCAGCCCCAGCATTTT
- | - | TRBJ1-1 | TRBV7-9 | CASSLEVAANTEAFF | TGTGCCAGCAGCTTAGAGGTGGCGGCGAACACTGAAGCTTTCTTT
- | once | TRBJ2-7 | TRBV30 | CASKNGRDYEQYF | TGTGCCTCGAAAAACGGACGGGACTACGAGCAGTACTTC
TRBD1 | - | TRBJ1-1 | TRBV5-1 | CASSFEAGQMNTEAFF | TGCGCCAGCAGCTTCGAAGCGGGACAGATGAACACTGAAGCTTTCTTT
- | - | TRBJ2-7 | TRBV28 | CASTLGRGPTYEQYF | TGTGCCAGCACCCTGGGGCGGGGGCCCACCTACGAGCAGTACTTC
- | - | TRBJ2-3 | TRBV30 | CAWSVATFTDTQYF | TGTGCCTGGAGTGTAGCAACCTTCACAGATACGCAGTATTTT
TRBD1 | few | TRBJ2-7 | TRBV28 | CASSPSGTGEYEQYF | TGTGCCAGCAGTCCGTCCGGGACAGGGGAATACGAGCAGTACTTC
- | - | TRBJ2-7 | TRBV9 | CASSVSWDKAYEQYF | TGTGCCAGCAGCGTTTCTTGGGATAAAGCCTACGAGCAGTACTTC
- | - | TRBJ1-3 | TRBV5-1 | CASSLAGWTSTVSGNTIYF | TGCGCCAGCAGCTTGGCCGGTTGGACCTCAACCGTCTCTGGAAACACCATATATTTT
- | - | TRBJ1-2 | TRBV11-2 | CASSLGVVVSPNYGYTF | TGTGCCAGCAGCTTAGGGGTGGTAGTCAGTCCCAACTATGGCTACACCTTC
TRBD2 | - | TRBJ2-2 | TRBV19 | CASSIRLALHRDPNTGELFF | TGTGCCAGTAGTATCAGACTAGCGCTACACCGCGACCCGAACACCGGGGAGCTGTTTTTT
TRBD1 | - | TRBJ1-5 | TRBV2 | CASSARTGGSNQPQHF | TGTGCCAGCAGTGCCAGGACAGGGGGCTCCAATCAGCCCCAGCATTTT
- | - | TRBJ1-2 | TRBV11-1 | CASSLPRGLGYTF | TGTGCCAGCAGCTTACCGAGAGGTCTTGGCTACACCTTC
TRBD1 | - | TRBJ2-6 | TRBV5-6 | CASSEHNRDRVFGANVLTF | TGTGCCAGCAGCGAACATAACCGGGACAGGGTTTTTGGGGCCAACGTCCTGACTTTC
TRBD1 | - | TRBJ1-2 | TRBV2 | CASSERGRGYTF | TGTGCCAGCAGTGAGAGGGGGCGTGGCTACACCTTC
- | - | TRBJ1-2 | TRBV11-2 | CASSLKRNPGAANYGYTF | TGTGCCAGCAGCTTAAAACGGAACCCAGGGGCAGCTAACTATGGCTACACCTTC
TRBD1 | - | TRBJ1-2 | TRBV30 | CAWSPRTGGYGYTF | TGTGCCTGGAGTCCCCGGACAGGGGGCTATGGCTACACCTTC
TRBD2 | once | TRBJ2-1 | TRBV5-1 | CASSLALTSGGTNEQFF | TGCGCCAGCAGCTTGGCCTTAACTAGCGGGGGGACCAATGAGCAGTTCTTC
TRBD1 | few | TRBJ2-2 | TRBV2 | CASSTGQGSGELFF | TGTGCCAGCAGTACGGGACAGGGCAGCGGGGAGCTGTTTTTT
TRBD1 | - | TRBJ1-2 | TRBV7-2 | CASSFDETGWDNYGYTF | TGTGCCAGCAGCTTCGACGAGACAGGGTGGGATAACTATGGCTACACCTTC
- | - | TRBJ1-2 | TRBV4-1 | CASSQDLRASLIF | TGCGCCAGCAGCCAAGATCTCAGGGCTTCTTTGATCTTC
- | - | TRBJ2-5 | TRBV14 | CASSRLGQQETQYF | TGTGCCAGCAGCCGCCTTGGACAGCAAGAGACCCAGTACTTC
TRBD2 | - | TRBJ2-5 | TRBV10-3 | CAISDSTRTSGGSGTQYF | TGTGCCATCAGTGATTCAACCCGGACTAGCGGGGGGTCCGGGACCCAGTACTTC
TRBD1 | - | TRBJ1-5 | TRBV24-1 | CATSDRRTGSNQPQHF | TGTGCCACCAGTGACCGACGGACAGGCAGCAATCAGCCCCAGCATTTT
- | - | TRBJ2-7 | TRBV5-1 | CASSLFEGAEQYF | TGCGCCAGCAGCTTATTTGAGGGAGCCGAGCAGTACTTC
- | - | TRBJ1-5 | TRBV28 | CASSLPRPNQPQHF | TGTGCCAGCAGTTTACCCAGGCCCAATCAGCCCCAGCATTTT
- | - | TRBJ1-1 | TRBV5-6 | CASSLGWGLNTEAFF | TGTGCCAGCAGCTTGGGATGGGGCTTGAACACTGAAGCTTTCTTT
- | - | TRBJ1-5 | TRBV2 | CASSDGRNQPQHF | TGTGCCAGCAGTGATGGCAGGAATCAGCCCCAGCATTTT
TRBD1 | - | TRBJ1-2 | TRBV29-1 | CSVKNDRGSYGYTF | TGCAGCGTTAAAAATGACAGGGGTTCCTATGGCTACACCTTC
- | - | TRBJ1-1 | TRBV11-2 | CASSLVSRLTNTEAFF | TGTGCCAGCAGCTTAGTTAGTAGGCTCACTAACACTGAAGCTTTCTTT
- | - | TRBJ2-7 | TRBV27 | CASSLGLLGSYEQYF | TGTGCCAGCAGTTTAGGGCTCCTTGGCTCCTACGAGCAGTACTTC
- | - | TRBJ1-4 | TRBV4-2 | CASSQAYSLRGEKLFF | TGTGCCAGCAGCCAAGCTTACAGCCTAAGGGGTGAAAAACTGTTTTTT
TRBD2 | - | TRBJ2-1 | TRBV5-1 | CASSLIAGSYNEQFF | TGCGCCAGCAGCTTAATAGCGGGGTCCTACAATGAGCAGTTCTTC
- | - | TRBJ1-2 | TRBV18 | CASSVDGNYGYTF | TGTGCCAGCTCGGTAGACGGTAACTATGGCTACACCTTC
- | - | TRBJ2-5 | TRBV5-1 | CASSTQETQYF | TGCGCCAGCAGCACACAAGAGACCCAGTACTTC
- | - | TRBJ1-5 | TRBV28 | CASSSPAADYSNQPQHF | TGTGCCAGCAGTTCCCCCGCGGCAGACTATAGCAATCAGCCCCAGCATTTT
TRBD1 | once | TRBJ1-1 | TRBV30 | CAWSVTGGHTEAFF | TGTGCCTGGAGTGTGACAGGGGGACACACTGAAGCTTTCTTT
- | - | TRBJ2-1 | TRBV6-2/TRBV6-3 | CASSYSRGGDYNEQFF | TGTGCCAGCAGTTACTCGAGGGGTGGTGACTACAATGAGCAGTTCTTC
- | - | TRBJ1-2 | TRBV6-2/TRBV6-3 | CASSPGQNYGYTF | TGTGCCAGCAGTCCGGGACAAAACTATGGCTACACCTTC
- | - | TRBJ2-7 | TRBV20-1 | CSASLGRGYEQYF | TGCAGTGCTAGTTTAGGTCGGGGGTACGAGCAGTACTTC
- | - | TRBJ2-5 | TRBV9 | CASSETGGGEAETQYF | TGTGCCAGCAGCGAGACCGGAGGCGGGGAGGCAGAGACCCAGTACTTC
- | - | TRBJ2-2 | TRBV5-1 | CASSSVLVGKPGELFF | TGCGCCAGCAGCTCGGTGTTGGTGGGCAAACCCGGGGAGCTGTTTTTT
- | - | TRBJ1-4 | TRBV12-3/TRBV12-4 | CASSFGQGEKLFF | TGTGCCAGCAGTTTCGGGCAGGGCGAAAAACTGTTTTTT
TRBD1 | - | TRBJ1-2 | TRBV3-1/TRBV3-2 | CASSQDNRTRTGTFSGYTF | TGTGCCAGCAGCCAAGATAATCGAACTAGGACAGGGACGTTCAGTGGCTACACCTTC
TRBD1 | - | TRBJ2-5 | TRBV7-2 | CASSWAGGETQYF | TGTGCCAGCAGCTGGGCAGGGGGAGAGACCCAGTACTTC